The 16 T cell receptor beta chains given below trace back to one sample, sequenced in a study of radiotherapy plus CTLA-4 blockade in lung cancer. This table comes from immunoSEQ multiplex PCR, and its TCRdb copy is limited to in-frame clones, with some not included. The sample has around 59,000 clones; about three quarters are singletons. The sequencing used peripheral blood, collected from a patient treated with radiotherapy plus ipilimumab. The receptors stem from a human donor with non-small cell lung cancer who had a partial response to radiotherapy plus ipilimumab.

The V and J genes are TRBV2 and TRBJ1-3, with TRBD1 as a possible D gene (5 bases). CDR1 is SNHLY and CDR2 is FYNNEI in the germline V gene. Deletions cut 1 base from V and 3 bases from J, with 10 bases between. This CDR3 is 15 amino acids long. The CDR3 loop reads CASSEVRVGGNTIYF. The CDR3 DNA follows: TGTGCCAGCAGTGAAGTCAGGGTGGGTGGAAACACCATATATTTT. Filled out from reference TRBV2 and TRBJ1-3, the complete variable domain reads EPEVTQTPSHQVTQMGQEVILRCVPISNHLYFYWYRQILGQKVEFLVSFYNNEISEKSEIFDDQFSVERPDGSNFTLKIRSTKLEDSAMYFCASSEVRVGGNTIYFGEGSWLTVV.

The V gene is TRBV25-1, the J gene TRBJ1-2, with 10 bases identical to TRBD1. Per germline, CDR1 MGHDK and CDR2 SYGVNS. With V trimmed by 5 bases and J by 4 bases, 7 bases remained unmatched. CDR3 size: 15 residues. CDR3 protein: CASSLTGGGGYGYTF. The CDR3 bases are TGTGCCAGCAGTCTGACAGGGGGCGGGGGCTATGGCTACACCTTC.

The V gene is TRBV19, the J gene TRBJ2-5; weak D call: TRBD1 (5 bases). V shed 4 bases and J shed 5 bases, with 17 bases lying between them. Germline V gene lookup returns CDR1 LNHDA and CDR2 SQIVND (reference sequence). The CDR3 has 15 residues. The CDR3 coding sequence is TGTGCCAGTAGTAGGAATCCGGACATCCAGGAGACCCAGTACTTC. Protein product: CASSRNPDIQETQYF.

This chain joins TRBV27 and TRBJ1-1, with a weak D call TRBD1 (6 bases). The V gene lost 6 bases and the J gene lost 3 bases, with 14 bases spanning the gap. This CDR3 has 14 amino acids. Germline V gene data show CDR1 as MNHEY and CDR2 as SMNVEV (reference sequence). The CDR3 DNA sequence: TGTGCCAGCAGCCTACAGGGTCCGGACACTGAAGCTTTCTTT. Translation: CASSLQGPDTEAFF.

This clone showed up just a few times. The rearrangement joins TRBV10-3 to TRBJ2-1; 11 nucleotides agree with TRBD2. CDR3 length: 16 amino acids. V trimming: 6 bases; J trimming: 8 bases; junction bases outside the gene matches: 12. The germline CDR1 and CDR2 sequences are ENHRY and SYGVKD. This CDR3 reads CAISPSTSGGAYEQFF. The DNA for the CDR3 is TGTGCCATCAGCCCTAGTACTAGCGGGGGAGCTTATGAGCAGTTCTTC.

The CDR3 reads CASTQDRSSGNTIYF. The DNA for the CDR3 is TGTGCCAGTACCCAGGACAGAAGCTCTGGAAACACCATATATTTT. The chain is built from TRBV19 and TRBJ1-3; D possibly corresponds to TRBD1 (6 bases). CDR1 LNHDA and CDR2 SQIVND come from the germline V gene (reference sequence). This CDR3 is built from 15 residues. With 7 bases removed from V and 0 bases from J, the gap between germline ends came to 13 bases.

This sequence joins TRBV27 and TRBJ2-2; 9 positions agree with TRBD2. The CDR3 runs 15 residues. The germline gives CDR1 MNHEY, CDR2 SMNVEV (reference sequence). The J segment lost 6 bases and the V segment lost 6 bases, leaving 8 bases of the junction unmatched. The CDR3 DNA sequence: TGTGCCAGCAGCCCCGGCGGGGGGGCCGCCGGGGAGCTGTTTTTT. Translation gives CASSPGGGAAGELFF.

The chain carries TRBV6-6 and TRBJ1-5; 7 nucleotides line up with TRBD1. CDR3 length: 15 amino acids. The V segment lost 6 bases and the J segment 6 bases; nucleotides outside the gene matches: 11. The germline V gene has CDR1 MNHNY and CDR2 SVGAGI (reference sequence). CDR3 nucleotide sequence: TGTGCCAGCAGCGTACAGGGGACACGATTTCAGCCCCAGCATTTT. Translating gives CASSVQGTRFQPQHF.

The chain employs TRBV4-2 and TRBJ1-3, with D maybe TRBD1 (5 bases). Germline V CDR1 and CDR2: LGHNA, YNFKEQ. This CDR3 has 15 amino acids. Trimming removed 0 bases from V and 4 bases from J, with 10 bases in between. The CDR3 loop is CASSQESAGGNTIYF. DNA for the CDR3: TGTGCCAGCAGCCAAGAGTCGGCAGGGGGAAACACCATATATTTT.

Only one count was recorded for this clone. The rearrangement links TRBV18 to TRBJ2-3; perhaps TRBD1 as D (7 bases). CDR1 and CDR2 from the germline V gene are KGHSH and LQKENI. CDR3 size: 15 residues. With 3 bases removed from V and 5 bases from J, the gap between germline ends came to 15 bases. The CDR3 DNA reads as TGTGCCAGCTCACCGCAGGGGGGATGGATAGATACGCAGTATTTT. Amino acid sequence: CASSPQGGWIDTQYF.

The chain has TRBV7-3 and TRBJ1-1, with D unresolved. From germline, CDR1 is SGHTA and CDR2 FQGTGA. The CDR3 loop spans 16 amino acids. V lost 3 bases and J 0 bases, leaving 14 bases between the germline ends. CDR3 loop: CASSLYPGNMNTEAFF. For the CDR3, the DNA is TGTGCCAGCAGCTTGTATCCGGGGAACATGAACACTGAAGCTTTCTTT.

This clone was observed a few times. This sequence joins TRBV6-5 and TRBJ1-5, with 8 bases matching TRBD1. Germline V lookup: CDR1 MNHEY, CDR2 SVGAGI. The trim removed 6 bases at V and 7 bases at J, leaving 5 bases unmatched. The CDR3 sequence is 13 residues long. For the CDR3, the DNA is TGTGCCAGCAGACAGGGGGTAGGGCAGCCCCAGCATTTT. It translates to CASRQGVGQPQHF.

The V call is TRBV4-3, the J call TRBJ2-1; tentatively, D is TRBD2 (5 bases). The CDR3 is made up of 15 amino acids. CDR1 is LGHNA, CDR2 YSLEER, per germline. V lost 1 base, J lost 7 bases, and 14 bases lay in between. CDR3 protein: CASSQGLITRNEQFF. In DNA, the CDR3 is TGCGCCAGCAGCCAAGGACTGATCACTAGGAATGAGCAGTTCTTC.

The chain has TRBV14 and TRBJ1-2, with TRBD1 identical over 7 bases. Germline values: CDR1 SGHDN, CDR2 FVKESK. The CDR3 has 15 residues. V shed 3 bases and J 1 base; nucleotides not matched to a gene: 5. The CDR3 DNA reads TGTGCCAGCAGCCACATCGGACAGGTTAACTATGGCTACACCTTC. This gives the protein CASSHIGQVNYGYTF. The whole variable domain, remainder taken from reference TRBV14 and TRBJ1-2, is EAGVTQFPSHSVIEKGQTVTLRCDPISGHDNLYWYRRVMGKEIKFLLHFVKESKQDESGMPNNRFLAERTGGTYSTLKVQPAELEDSGVYFCASSHIGQVNYGYTFGSGTRLTVV.

This chain connects TRBV10-2 to TRBJ2-5; 9 nucleotides align to TRBD2. Germline trimming cut 6 bases from V and 5 bases from J; bases unmatched to any gene: 10. The CDR3 covers 15 residues. CDR1 and CDR2 (germline): WSHSY, SAAADI. For the CDR3, the DNA is TGCGCCAGCAGCATCGGCGGGGGGGCCCCGGAGACCCAGTACTTC. It yields the protein CASSIGGGAPETQYF.

This rearrangement joins TRBV11-2 to TRBJ2-5; a possible D gene is TRBD2 (7 bases). Trimming removed 5 bases from V and 2 bases from J, with 15 bases in between. Germline lookup yields CDR1 SGHAT and CDR2 FQNNGV. This CDR3 is built from 15 residues. CDR3 loop: CASSPHGGQQETQYF. The CDR3 region has the DNA TGTGCCAGCAGCCCCCACGGGGGGCAGCAAGAGACCCAGTACTTC.